This T cell receptor (beta chain) was retrieved from a study of T cells of healthy individuals. From the 5' RACE reads, TCRdb called clonotypes with MiXCR, one entry per CDR3 protein. The sample lists 55,000 to 65,000 distinct CDR3 sequences, roughly 17% occurring once. CDR1 MDHEN and CDR2 SYDVKM come from the germline V gene. Trimming shortened V by 6 bases and J by 4 bases, and 9 bases separated the two germline ends. CDR3 length: 12 amino acids. The rearrangement joins TRBV28 to TRBJ2-5; the D is unclear. This sequence was found in a human donor in good health. The CDR3 DNA reads as TGTGCCAGCAGCTACGGCAGAGAGACCCAGTACTTC. Its protein is CASSYGRETQYF. Full variable domain (missing parts from reference TRBV28 and TRBJ2-5): DVKVTQSSRYLVKRTGEKVFLECVQDMDHENMFWYRQDPGLGLRLIYFSYDVKMKEKGDIPEGYSVSREKKERFSLILESASTNQTSMYLCASSYGRETQYFGPGTRLLVL.